This is a list of T cell receptor beta chains from one sample in a study of cytomegalovirus exposure and HLA in healthy donors. Using immunoSEQ multiplex PCR, the repertoire was profiled, and TCRdb retains in-frame clones only, with some absent. The top ten hold 10% of the sample, which has roughly 34,000 clones, roughly 67% seen once. Sequencing was carried out using PBMCs. The source of these receptors is a man aged 40-49 years in good health and CMV-seropositive. The CDR3 runs from the conserved cysteine through the conserved F or W. Each record gives: CDR3 protein, CDR3 DNA, clone size, D gene, CDR3 length, V gene, J gene. D genes are given only for firm matches. Clone size is given for some rows only: seen once, a few or many times, or a class if the clone is expanded.

cdr3_aa: CASSQGGSVGETQYF
cdr3_nt: TGTGCCAGCAGCCAAGGCGGGTCAGTCGGGGAGACCCAGTACTTC
clone_size: -
d_call: -
cdr3_length: 15
v_call: TRBV14
j_call: TRBJ2-5

cdr3_aa: CASSLAGTIPAETQYF
cdr3_nt: TGTGCCAGCAGCTTAGCTGGGACTATCCCGGCTGAGACCCAGTACTTC
clone_size: -
d_call: TRBD2
cdr3_length: 16
v_call: TRBV7-2
j_call: TRBJ2-5

cdr3_aa: CASSRGTGVQPQHF
cdr3_nt: TGTGCCAGCAGTCGGGGGACAGGGGTCCAGCCCCAGCATTTT
clone_size: -
d_call: TRBD1
cdr3_length: 14
v_call: TRBV6-5
j_call: TRBJ1-5

cdr3_aa: CASSLPGGGTDTQYF
cdr3_nt: TGCGCCAGCAGCTTACCGGGAGGGGGCACAGATACGCAGTATTTT
clone_size: few
d_call: TRBD2
cdr3_length: 15
v_call: TRBV5-1
j_call: TRBJ2-3

cdr3_aa: CASSYLRGNQPQHF
cdr3_nt: TGTGCCAGCAGTTACTTACGGGGCAATCAGCCCCAGCATTTT
clone_size: few
d_call: -
cdr3_length: 14
v_call: TRBV6-6
j_call: TRBJ1-5

cdr3_aa: CASSFGTSVGTQYF
cdr3_nt: TGCGCCAGCAGCTTTGGAACTAGCGTGGGGACCCAGTACTTC
clone_size: few
d_call: TRBD2
cdr3_length: 14
v_call: TRBV5-1
j_call: TRBJ2-5

cdr3_aa: CASSLEAGRGNEKLFF
cdr3_nt: TGTGCCAGCAGCTTAGAGGCGGGGAGAGGGAATGAAAAACTGTTTTTT
clone_size: -
d_call: -
cdr3_length: 16
v_call: TRBV7-2
j_call: TRBJ1-4

cdr3_aa: CASSIEVRGQPQHF
cdr3_nt: TGTGCCAGTAGTATAGAAGTGCGGGGTCAGCCCCAGCATTTT
clone_size: once
d_call: -
cdr3_length: 14
v_call: TRBV19
j_call: TRBJ1-5

cdr3_aa: CASSLAYAGSAYEQYF
cdr3_nt: TGCGCCAGCAGCTTGGCCTATGCTGGTTCTGCCTACGAGCAGTACTTC
clone_size: once
d_call: -
cdr3_length: 16
v_call: TRBV5-1
j_call: TRBJ2-7

cdr3_aa: CASSRGGAGETQYF
cdr3_nt: TGTGCCAGCAGCCGCGGGGGGGCCGGAGAGACCCAGTACTTC
clone_size: few
d_call: TRBD2
cdr3_length: 14
v_call: TRBV5-8
j_call: TRBJ2-5